This T cell receptor (beta chain) derives from a study of shared clonotypes between healthy human individuals. Study context: Two women and a few men aged 18 to 49 served as donors.

This clone occurred once. As yet, its antigen is unknown. Points from the study as a whole: Expectations were that clonotype sharing among donors would be affected by sequencing depth.

The sequenced material, unsorted PBMC DNA, was run on ten immunoSEQ deep assay plates. Original processing methods: ImmunoSEQ sequences covered only the junction and lacked quality scores; filtering therefore differed. Assay: immunoSEQ multiplex PCR; the TCRdb copy retains only in-frame clones and omits some. The DNA was the basis for D and trimming; V, J and clone size are from that table. The table has about 490,000 clones, about 78% seen once; the top ten hold around 12%. Germline-derived CDR1 and CDR2 are SGHVT and SQSDAQ. There are 17 residues in the CDR3. This sequence originates from a middle-aged woman in good health. Some clones in this sample may be carry-over from other donors' samples. The specimen was PBMCs. J is TRBJ2-5 and V is TRBV7-4; D perhaps matches TRBD2 (6 bases). Gene TRBJ2-7 matches the end of the DNA better, so the J call may be wrong. The CDR3 spells CASSPPWRDGPTYEQYF. The CDR3 DNA is TGTGCCAGCAGCCCCCCATGGCGGGATGGGCCGACCTACGAGCAGTACTTC.